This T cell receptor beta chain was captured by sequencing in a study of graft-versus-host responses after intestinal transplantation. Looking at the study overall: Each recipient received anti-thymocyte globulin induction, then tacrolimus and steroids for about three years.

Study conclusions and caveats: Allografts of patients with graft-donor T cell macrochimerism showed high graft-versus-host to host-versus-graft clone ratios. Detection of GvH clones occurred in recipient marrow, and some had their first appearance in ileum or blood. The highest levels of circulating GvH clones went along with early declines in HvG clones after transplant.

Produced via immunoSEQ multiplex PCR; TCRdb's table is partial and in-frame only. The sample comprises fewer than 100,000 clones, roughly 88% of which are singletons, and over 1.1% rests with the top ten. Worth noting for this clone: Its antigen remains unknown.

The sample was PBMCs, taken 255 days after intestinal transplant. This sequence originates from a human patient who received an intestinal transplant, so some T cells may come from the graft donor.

CDR3: CATSRGTSGGNEQFF. In DNA form, the CDR3 reads TGTGCCACCAGCAGAGGGACTAGCGGGGGGAATGAGCAGTTCTTC. The chain recombines TRBV15 with TRBJ2-1; 14 bases are a match to TRBD2. Germline values: CDR1 LNHNV, CDR2 YYDKDF (reference sequence). V shed 1 base and J 7 bases; nucleotides not matched to a gene: 0. This CDR3 comprises 15 residues.